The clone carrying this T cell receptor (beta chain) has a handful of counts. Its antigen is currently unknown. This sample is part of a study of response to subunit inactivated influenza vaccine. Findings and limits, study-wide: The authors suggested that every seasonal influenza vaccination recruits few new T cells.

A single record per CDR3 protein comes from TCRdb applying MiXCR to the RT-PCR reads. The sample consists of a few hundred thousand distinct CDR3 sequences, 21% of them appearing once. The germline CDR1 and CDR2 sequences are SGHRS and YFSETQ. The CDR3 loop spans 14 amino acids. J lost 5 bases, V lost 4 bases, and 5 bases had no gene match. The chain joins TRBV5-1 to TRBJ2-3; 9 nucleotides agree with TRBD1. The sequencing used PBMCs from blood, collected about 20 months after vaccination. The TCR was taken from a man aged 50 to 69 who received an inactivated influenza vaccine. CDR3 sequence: CASSRDRVEDTQYF. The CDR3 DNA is TGCGCCAGCAGCCGGGACAGGGTGGAAGATACGCAGTATTTT.